The next 20 T cell receptor beta chains were all read from a single sample in a study of blood T cell repertoires in COVID-19. Some clones are missing from TCRdb's copy, which holds only in-frame ones; the method was immunoSEQ multiplex PCR. This table has more than 200,000 clones, about 88% appearing once. Sequenced input: peripheral blood. Receptor source: a middle-aged woman who had recovered from COVID-19.

J is TRBJ2-7 and V is TRBV23-1, with TRBD1 identical over 7 bases. TRBV23-1 is an ORF, with its function uncertain. The length of the CDR3 is 17 residues. The V gene end was trimmed by 4 bases and the J gene end by 9 bases; junction bases not matched to a gene: 21. CDR3 amino acids: CASSRRTGRGWSKGQYF. DNA for the CDR3: TGCGCCAGCAGTCGGAGGACAGGTAGGGGATGGTCTAAGGGGCAGTACTTC.

This chain connects TRBV7-2 to TRBJ2-4; D is possibly TRBD2 (6 bases). This CDR3 has 16 residues. The germline V gene has CDR1 SGHTA and CDR2 FQGNSA. Trimming took off 4 bases at V and 0 bases at J, with 13 bases between the two ends. The CDR3 DNA reads TGTGCCAGCAGCTCCTCTAGCGTTCTAGCCAAAAACATTCAGTACTTC. Amino acid sequence: CASSSSSVLAKNIQYF.

The chain combines TRBV7-8 with TRBJ2-3; 9 nucleotides match TRBD1. V lost 1 base to trimming and J lost 0 bases; unmatched junction nucleotides: 14. Germline values: CDR1 SGHVS, CDR2 FQNEAQ. CDR3 length equals 20 residues. CDR3 sequence: CASSLVRTGEYRPSTDTQYF. The CDR3 DNA reads TGTGCCAGCAGCTTAGTCCGGACAGGGGAATATCGTCCGAGCACAGATACGCAGTATTTT. The variable domain in full, completed from reference TRBV7-8 and TRBJ2-3, reads GAGVSQSPRYKVAKRGQDVALRCDPISGHVSLFWYQQALGQGPEFLTYFQNEAQLDKSGLPSDRFFAERPEGSVSTLKIQRTQQEDSAVYLCASSLVRTGEYRPSTDTQYFGPGTRLTVL.

V is TRBV19 and J is TRBJ1-4; TRBD1 matches at 8 bases. Germline V gene lookup returns CDR1 LNHDA and CDR2 SQIVND (reference sequence). The CDR3 has 14 residues. J gave up 7 bases and V 3 bases, and 4 bases lay outside the gene matches. This CDR3 reads CASSIGDRSEKLFF. In DNA form, the CDR3 reads TGTGCCAGTAGTATTGGGGACAGGTCTGAAAAACTGTTTTTT. The variable domain in full, with the rest retrieved from reference TRBV19 and TRBJ1-4, is DGGITQSPKYLFRKEGQNVTLSCEQNLNHDAMYWYRQDPGQGLRLIYYSQIVNDFQKGDIAEGYSVSREKKESFPLTVTSAQKNPTAFYLCASSIGDRSEKLFFGSGTQLSVL.

The CDR3, as DNA: TGTGCCAGCAGCCAAGGTCGGTGGGGGGGGAGCACAGATACGCAGTATTTT. It translates to CASSQGRWGGSTDTQYF. The V call is TRBV3-1 (or the pseudogene TRBV3-2), the J call TRBJ2-3; 7 bases fit TRBD2. This CDR3 has 17 amino acids. V shed 1 base, J shed 0 bases, and the junction held 7 bases outside the gene matches. CDR1 is LGHDT, CDR2 YNNKEL, per germline (reference sequence).

The rearrangement joins TRBV5-1 to TRBJ2-1; D is possibly TRBD2 (5 bases). With 7 bases removed from V and 0 bases from J, the gap between germline ends came to 8 bases. CDR3 length equals 13 residues. Germline V lookup: CDR1 SGHRS, CDR2 YFSETQ. The chain's CDR3 is CASQDFSYNEQFF. In DNA form, the CDR3 reads TGCGCCAGCCAGGACTTCTCCTACAATGAGCAGTTCTTC.

This chain connects TRBV19 to TRBJ2-3, with a possible D match to TRBD1 (6 bases). The CDR3 extends over 14 amino acids. Trimming removed 4 bases from V and 1 base from J, with 9 bases in between. Germline V gene data show CDR1 as LNHDA and CDR2 as SQIVND (reference sequence). The CDR3 region is CASSTRTGTDTQYF. In DNA, the CDR3 is TGTGCCAGTAGTACTCGGACAGGCACAGATACGCAGTATTTT. The variable domain in full, with the rest retrieved from reference TRBV19 and TRBJ2-3, is DGGITQSPKYLFRKEGQNVTLSCEQNLNHDAMYWYRQDPGQGLRLIYYSQIVNDFQKGDIAEGYSVSREKKESFPLTVTSAQKNPTAFYLCASSTRTGTDTQYFGPGTRLTVL.

The chain joins TRBV2 to TRBJ2-7; 11 bases are a match to TRBD2. This CDR3 is 15 amino acids long. The junction had 8 bases not matched to a gene; V was cut back by 8 bases and J by 2 bases. The V gene's germline CDR1 is SNHLY and CDR2 FYNNEI. The CDR3 nucleotides read TGTGCCAGCGCCGAGACTAGCGGGACCGCCTACGAGCAGTACTTC. Translating it yields CASAETSGTAYEQYF.

The chain carries TRBV5-5 and TRBJ1-6; D remains unclear. This CDR3 comprises 17 residues. Germline lookup yields CDR1 SGHKS and CDR2 YYEKEE (reference sequence). V was trimmed by 4 bases and J by 2 bases, leaving 16 bases between them. This CDR3 is CASSLPGSTTYNSPLHF. In DNA form, the CDR3 reads TGTGCCAGCAGCCTACCGGGATCAACAACCTATAATTCACCCCTCCACTTT.

The rearrangement links TRBV25-1 to TRBJ1-6; D ambiguous. V was cut by 1 base and J by 5 bases, with 12 bases left in between. The CDR3 runs 16 residues. Germline CDR1 reads MGHDK; CDR2 reads SYGVNS. The CDR3 reads CASSELAGVNNSPLHF. The CDR3 DNA reads as TGTGCCAGCAGTGAATTGGCCGGGGTTAATAATTCACCCCTCCACTTT.

The genes are TRBV19 and TRBJ2-1, with 8 bases that match TRBD1. The CDR3 runs to 16 residues. V trimming: 4 bases; J trimming: 3 bases; junction bases outside the gene matches: 8. Per germline, CDR1 LNHDA and CDR2 SQIVND (reference sequence). CDR3 sequence (DNA): TGTGCCAGTAGTAAAACCGGGACAGGCTTCTACAATGAGCAGTTCTTC. Amino acid sequence: CASSKTGTGFYNEQFF.

The chain recombines TRBV27 with TRBJ2-7; TRBD2 agrees at 13 bases. The CDR3 is made up of 17 amino acids. V dropped 4 bases and J dropped 4; count of bases not matched to a gene: 10. In germline, CDR1 is MNHEY, CDR2 SMNVEV (reference sequence). The CDR3 bases are TGTGCCAGCAGTTCTTCCGGGACTAGCGGGAAAAGGTACGAGCAGTACTTC. Protein product: CASSSSGTSGKRYEQYF.

This chain joins TRBV7-8 and TRBJ1-3; possibly TRBD1 for D (5 bases). V lost 1 base to trimming and J lost 0 bases, with 19 bases between them. Germline CDR1 and CDR2: SGHVS and FQNEAQ. The length of the CDR3 is 19 residues. In nucleotides, the CDR3 is TGTGCCAGCAGCTTAGGGGAGATTTTACCGGGGGTCTCTGGAAACACCATATATTTT. It is translated as CASSLGEILPGVSGNTIYF.

The CDR3 DNA sequence: TGTGCCACCAAATCTTTTCCGGGACAGGGACGAATCTACGAGCAGTACTTC. Its translation is CATKSFPGQGRIYEQYF. V and J are TRBV28 and TRBJ2-7; 9 bases line up with TRBD1. Germline V CDR1 and CDR2: MDHEN, SYDVKM. This CDR3 is 17 amino acids long. V trimming: 10 bases; J trimming: 3 bases; junction bases outside the gene matches: 19.

The V and J genes are TRBV7-3 and TRBJ2-7; D possibly corresponds to TRBD1 (7 bases). Germline V gene data show CDR1 as SGHTA and CDR2 as FQGTGA. V was cut by 0 bases and J by 3 bases, with 12 bases left in between. This CDR3 has 15 amino acids. The CDR3 protein is CASSLTGGQNYEQYF. The CDR3 DNA is TGTGCCAGCAGCTTAACGGGGGGACAGAACTACGAGCAGTACTTC. Based on the CDR3 plus reference TRBV7-3 and TRBJ2-7, the full variable domain is GAGVSQTPSNKVTEKGKYVELRCDPISGHTALYWYRQSLGQGPEFLIYFQGTGAADDSGLPNDRFFAVRPEGSVSTLKIQRTERGDSAVYLCASSLTGGQNYEQYFGPGTRLTVT.

This clone appeared once. The genes are TRBV4-2 and TRBJ2-2, with 9 bases identical to TRBD2. CDR3 length: 16 residues. V trimming: 0 bases; J trimming: 5 bases; junction bases outside the gene matches: 4. The germline V gene encodes CDR1 LGHNA and CDR2 YNFKEQ. The CDR3: CASSQESLAGTGELFF. The CDR3 coding sequence is TGTGCCAGCAGCCAAGAGTCGCTAGCGGGGACCGGGGAGCTGTTTTTT.

This clone was seen a single time. This chain links TRBV20-1 with TRBJ1-4; possible D gene TRBD1, 5 bases. V lost 5 bases to trimming and J lost 14 bases, with 15 bases between them. CDR1 and CDR2 (germline): DFQATT, SNEGSKA (reference sequence). The CDR3 spans 11 residues. In DNA form, the CDR3 reads TGCAGTGCTGGGGCAGACAGATCGCTGTTTTTT. Protein sequence: CSAGADRSLFF.

The chain is built from TRBV10-3 and TRBJ2-1; D is perhaps TRBD1 (5 bases). The ends were cut back, 8 bases at V and 7 bases at J, with 12 bases in the middle. Germline V gene data show CDR1 as ENHRY and CDR2 as SYGVKD. This CDR3 region has 12 residues. CDR3 coding DNA: TGTGCCATCTCCCGGACATCGAATGAGCAGTTCTTC. It specifies CAISRTSNEQFF.

The gene calls are TRBV4-2 and TRBJ2-1; TRBD2 aligns across 12 bases. V shed 0 bases and J 5 bases; nucleotides not matched to a gene: 11. CDR3 length equals 19 residues. Germline CDR1 LGHNA, CDR2 YNFKEQ. The DNA for the CDR3 is TGTGCCAGCAGCCAAGATGGAGCTAGCGGGAGGGCAGGTGACAATGAGCAGTTCTTC. Protein sequence: CASSQDGASGRAGDNEQFF.

This chain joins TRBV28 and TRBJ2-2; 9 positions agree with TRBD1. CDR1 and CDR2 from the germline V gene are MDHEN and SYDVKM. V gave up 7 bases and J gave up 4 bases; unmatched junction bases: 1. The CDR3 runs 13 residues. The CDR3 region is CASMTGGTGELFF. The CDR3 bases are TGTGCCAGCATGACAGGGGGCACCGGGGAGCTGTTTTTT.